The next 32 T cell receptor beta chains were all read from a single sample in a study of PD-L1 blockade in urothelial cancer. Time point described: peripheral blood 6 weeks after treatment start. The protocol was immunoSEQ multiplex PCR, while the TCRdb copy is restricted to in-frame clones and leaves out a portion. Altogether more than 35,000 clones are present, approximately 78% being singletons, with the ten largest covering under 15%. The sample in question was PBMCs, obtained around atezolizumab (anti-PD-L1) treatment. These receptors were collected from a man between 60 and 70 years old with urothelial cancer.

V usage is TRBV5-1 and J usage is TRBJ2-4, with 7 nucleotides matching TRBD1. V dropped 2 bases and J dropped 0; count of bases not matched to a gene: 5. The CDR3 is 16 residues long. The V gene's germline CDR1 is SGHRS and CDR2 YFSETQ. The CDR3 here is CASSLDTGAAKNIQYF. The CDR3 bases are TGCGCCAGCAGCTTAGATACAGGGGCAGCCAAAAACATTCAGTACTTC. The full variable domain, its missing parts supplied by reference TRBV5-1 and TRBJ2-4, is KAGVTQTPRYLIKTRGQQVTLSCSPISGHRSVSWYQQTPGQGLQFLFEYFSETQRNKGNFPGRFSGRQFSNSRSEMNVSTLELGDSALYLCASSLDTGAAKNIQYFGAGTRLSVL.

The CDR3, as DNA: TGTGCCAGCAGCGTAGCGCTAACAGATACGCAGTATTTT. It is translated as CASSVALTDTQYF. The chain combines TRBV9 with TRBJ2-3; the D is unclear. Germline V lookup: CDR1 SGDLS, CDR2 YYNGEE. V lost 0 bases to trimming and J lost 3 bases, with 5 bases between them. This CDR3 has 13 amino acids.

The chain uses TRBV30 and TRBJ1-5; 10 bases line up with TRBD1. The V gene's germline CDR1 is GTSNPN and CDR2 SVGIG (reference sequence). The CDR3 totals 14 residues. Trimming removed 3 bases from V and 5 bases from J; junction bases left unmatched: 4. The CDR3 bases are TGTGCCTGGAGGCAGACAGGGGGCGATCAGCCCCAGCATTTT. It encodes CAWRQTGGDQPQHF.

The chain uses TRBV7-6 and TRBJ2-5, with TRBD2 matching over 9 bases. V shed 1 base and J 2 bases; nucleotides not matched to a gene: 2. CDR1 SGHVS and CDR2 FNYEAQ come from the germline V gene. This CDR3 comprises 15 residues. CDR3 protein: CASSLGTSDQETQYF. CDR3 DNA sequence: TGTGCCAGCAGCTTAGGGACTAGCGATCAAGAGACCCAGTACTTC.

This chain uses TRBV4-1 with TRBJ2-2; 7 bases map to TRBD2. The CDR3 runs to 16 residues. The trim removed 0 bases at V and 3 bases at J, leaving 4 bases unmatched. Germline V gene data show CDR1 as MGHRA and CDR2 as YSYEKL. CDR3 bases: TGCGCCAGCAGCCAAGAAGGGCTAGCGGACACCGGGGAGCTGTTTTTT. Its translation: CASSQEGLADTGELFF.

V usage is TRBV2 and J usage is TRBJ1-2; no definite D call. CDR1 is SNHLY, CDR2 FYNNEI, per germline. With 2 bases removed from V and 4 bases from J, the gap between germline ends came to 11 bases. The CDR3 covers 14 residues. The CDR3 is CASSESGVPYGYTF. As DNA, the CDR3 is TGTGCCAGCAGTGAAAGCGGAGTACCCTATGGCTACACCTTC.

The chain employs TRBV7-2 and TRBJ2-1; the match to TRBD2 covers 14 bases. The CDR3 length is 15 residues. The germline V gene has CDR1 SGHTA and CDR2 FQGNSA. Losses at the gene ends were 5 bases for V and 8 bases for J; bases not matched to a gene: 5. The DNA of the CDR3 is TGTGCCAGCAGCCAAGGGACTAGCGGGAGTCATGAGCAGTTCTTC. Translated, it gives CASSQGTSGSHEQFF.

The V and J genes are TRBV5-6 and TRBJ2-7; 11 bases are shared with TRBD1. CDR1 and CDR2 (germline): SGHDT, YYEEEE. This CDR3 is built from 17 residues. V lost 0 bases to trimming and J lost 0 bases; unmatched junction nucleotides: 5. CDR3 sequence reads: CASSLVVGTGGSYEQYF. The CDR3 DNA reads as TGTGCCAGCAGCTTGGTCGTGGGGACAGGGGGCTCCTACGAGCAGTACTTC.

This chain links TRBV7-9 with TRBJ1-1; D is uncertain. Trimming took 5 bases from V and 2 from J, leaving 12 bases between them. Per germline, CDR1 SEHNR and CDR2 FQNEAQ (reference sequence). This CDR3 is 14 amino acids long. CDR3 in amino acids: CASSKRTDNTEAFF. In DNA, the CDR3 is TGTGCCAGCAGCAAGAGAACAGATAACACTGAAGCTTTCTTT.

The CDR3 DNA follows: TGTGCCAGCGGGGAGAAGGGCTTACCGCCCCAGCATTTT. This sequence encodes CASGEKGLPPQHF. The chain combines TRBV7-8 with TRBJ1-5; no definite D call. V was trimmed by 8 bases and J by 9 bases, leaving 17 bases between them. The CDR3 extends over 13 amino acids. Germline V gene lookup returns CDR1 SGHVS and CDR2 FQNEAQ.

V usage is TRBV19 and J usage is TRBJ2-6; 8 bases line up with TRBD1. With V trimmed by 2 bases and J by 4 bases, 10 bases remained unmatched. In germline, CDR1 is LNHDA, CDR2 SQIVND (reference sequence). The CDR3 has 18 residues. The CDR3 loop is CASSIRQGAGTGANVLTF. The CDR3 nucleotides are TGTGCCAGTAGTATAAGGCAGGGGGCGGGCACGGGGGCCAACGTCCTGACTTTC.

The CDR3 bases are TGTGCCAGCAGCCGCGGACAGGGGAGGAATGAGCAGTTCTTC. Translated: CASSRGQGRNEQFF. The rearrangement uses TRBV6-5 and TRBJ2-1; 9 bases fit TRBD1. CDR3 length: 14 residues. J was trimmed by 7 bases and V by 6 bases; bases with no gene match: 7. The germline CDR1 and CDR2 sequences are MNHEY and SVGAGI.

This clone showed up just a few times. The V and J genes are TRBV6-1 and TRBJ1-4; TRBD1 might be the D (6 bases). This CDR3 contains 12 residues. CDR1 is MNHNS, CDR2 SASEGT, per germline. Trimming cost V 10 bases and J 4 bases, with 10 bases left between them. CDR3 in DNA: TGTGCCATCCAGGGGTATAATGAAAAACTGTTTTTT. It encodes CAIQGYNEKLFF.

This clone has more than one count but fewer than ten. The genes are TRBV19 and TRBJ2-7; D remains unclear. Germline lookup yields CDR1 LNHDA and CDR2 SQIVND (reference sequence). The CDR3 length is 14 residues. The V gene lost 7 bases and the J gene lost 4 bases, with 17 bases spanning the gap. The CDR3 DNA is TGTGCCAGTATGTCCCAGGCCTCTGGGTACGAGCAGTACTTC. Translated, it gives CASMSQASGYEQYF.

The genes are TRBV18 and TRBJ1-5; D possibly corresponds to TRBD1 (5 bases). Germline lookup yields CDR1 KGHSH and CDR2 LQKENI. V was clipped by 2 bases and J by 7 bases, with 15 bases between them. The CDR3 loop spans 15 amino acids. CDR3: CASSPRQGIEQPQHF. CDR3 coding DNA: TGTGCCAGCTCACCAAGGCAGGGAATCGAGCAGCCCCAGCATTTT.

As DNA, the CDR3 is TGTGCCTGGAACCTAGCGGACTCCCAAGAGACCCAGTACTTC. Translation gives CAWNLADSQETQYF. This chain uses TRBV30 with TRBJ2-5, with 7 bases lining up with TRBD2. Germline V CDR1 and CDR2: GTSNPN, SVGIG (reference sequence). With V trimmed by 4 bases and J by 1 base, 6 bases remained unmatched. The length of the CDR3 is 14 residues. The full variable domain, completed using reference TRBV30 and TRBJ2-5, is SQTIHQWPATLVQPVGSPLSLECTVEGTSNPNLYWYRQAAGRGLQLLFYSVGIGQISSEVPQNLSASRPQDRQFILSSKKLLLSDSGFYLCAWNLADSQETQYFGPGTRLLVL.

The CDR3 sequence: CASSHRETEAFF. DNA for the CDR3: TGTGCCAGCAGCCACAGGGAAACTGAAGCTTTCTTT. The chain links TRBV11-3 to TRBJ1-1, with TRBD1 as a possible D gene (6 bases). V dropped 5 bases and J dropped 5 bases, with 9 bases sitting between them. CDR3 length: 12 residues. Germline V CDR1 and CDR2: SGHNT, YENEEA.

This clone was seen only once. The V gene is TRBV18, the J gene TRBJ2-3; D gene unclear. V lost 6 bases and J lost 3, with 7 bases in between. CDR1 KGHSH and CDR2 LQKENI come from the germline V gene. This CDR3 is built from 12 residues. The CDR3 region is CASSKLTDTQYF. CDR3 bases: TGTGCCAGCTCCAAGCTAACAGATACGCAGTATTTT.

The chain carries TRBV7-2 and TRBJ2-1; D is perhaps TRBD2 (7 bases). V was clipped by 5 bases and J by 4 bases, with 15 bases between them. The CDR3 spans 15 residues. Germline loops: CDR1 SGHTA, CDR2 FQGNSA. CDR3 region: CASSQRGGLYNEQFF. The CDR3 nucleotides read TGTGCCAGCAGCCAAAGGGGGGGTCTTTACAATGAGCAGTTCTTC. Full variable domain (rest looked up from reference TRBV7-2 and TRBJ2-1): GAGVSQSPSNKVTEKGKDVELRCDPISGHTALYWYRQSLGQGLEFLIYFQGNSAPDKSGLPSDRFSAERTGGSVSTLTIQRTQQEDSAVYLCASSQRGGLYNEQFFGPGTRLTVL.

The V call is TRBV7-2, the J call TRBJ2-5; maybe TRBD1 (6 bases). The CDR3 loop spans 13 amino acids. Germline values: CDR1 SGHTA, CDR2 FQGNSA. Trimming removed 1 base at V and 5 bases at J, with 8 bases between. CDR3 DNA sequence: TGTGCCAGCAGCTTAGGCCAGGGGGAGACCCAGTACTTC. Translation gives CASSLGQGETQYF. The full variable domain, its missing parts supplied by reference TRBV7-2 and TRBJ2-5, is GAGVSQSPSNKVTEKGKDVELRCDPISGHTALYWYRQSLGQGLEFLIYFQGNSAPDKSGLPSDRFSAERTGGSVSTLTIQRTQQEDSAVYLCASSLGQGETQYFGPGTRLLVL.

The table lists this clone with a few counts. Within the sample, other DNA sequences also encode this same CDR3. This chain links TRBV5-1 with TRBJ2-3, with 7 bases identical to TRBD1. From germline, CDR1 is SGHRS and CDR2 YFSETQ. The CDR3 consists of 15 residues. Trimming cost V 0 bases and J 2 bases; bases outside gene matches: 3. The CDR3 spells CASSLAGTVTDTQYF. In DNA form, the CDR3 reads TGCGCCAGCAGCTTGGCGGGGACAGTCACAGATACGCAGTATTTT.

This clone was seen a handful of times. The gene calls are TRBV5-4 and TRBJ2-2; 13 bases align to TRBD2. CDR3 length: 18 residues. V lost 3 bases and J lost 3; bases outside the gene matches: 8. CDR1 is SGHNT, CDR2 YYREEE, per germline (reference sequence). As DNA, the CDR3 is TGTGCCAGCAGCTCCCTGACTAGCGGGGGGCCTTACACCGGGGAGCTGTTTTTT. Residues: CASSSLTSGGPYTGELFF. The complete variable domain, with remaining parts taken from reference TRBV5-4 and TRBJ2-2, reads ETGVTQSPTHLIKTRGQQVTLRCSSQSGHNTVSWYQQALGQGPQFIFQYYREEENGRGNFPPRFSGLQFPNYSSELNVNALELDDSALYLCASSSLTSGGPYTGELFFGEGSRLTVL.

The chain uses TRBV5-5 and TRBJ1-1; D gene ambiguous. This CDR3 is 12 amino acids long. Germline loops: CDR1 SGHKS, CDR2 YYEKEE (reference sequence). The V and J ends lost 3 bases and 5 bases respectively, with 8 bases between them. The CDR3 loop is CASSSDLTEAFF. CDR3 bases: TGTGCCAGCAGCTCGGACTTGACTGAAGCTTTCTTT.

The J gene is TRBJ2-7, the V gene TRBV7-9; D possibly corresponds to TRBD2 (6 bases). Looked up from germline, CDR1 is SEHNR and CDR2 is FQNEAQ (reference sequence). The CDR3 contains 13 residues. Trimming cost V 7 bases and J 3 bases, with 13 bases left between them. CDR3 DNA: TGTGCCAGCACCTTGGGACTCAGCTACGAGCAGTACTTC. Its translation is CASTLGLSYEQYF.

The sample holds a few counts of this clone. This chain links TRBV4-2 with TRBJ1-4; D is possibly TRBD1 (6 bases). The germline V and J ends were trimmed by 0 bases and 0 bases, with 20 bases remaining between them. Germline V lookup: CDR1 LGHNA, CDR2 YNFKEQ. CDR3 length equals 20 residues. In nucleotides, the CDR3 is TGTGCCAGCAGCCAAGAGGTCGGTACAGGGTCTTGGGCAACTAATGAAAAACTGTTTTTT. It is translated as CASSQEVGTGSWATNEKLFF.

This chain joins TRBV7-9 and TRBJ2-1, with D unresolved. CDR1 SEHNR and CDR2 FQNEAQ come from the germline V gene (reference sequence). The CDR3 runs 13 residues. The V and J ends lost 1 base and 5 bases respectively, with 6 bases between them. CDR3 nucleotide sequence: TGTGCCAGCAGCTTAGTCGGTAACAATGAGCAGTTCTTC. Protein: CASSLVGNNEQFF. Combining the CDR3 with reference TRBV7-9 and TRBJ2-1 gives the whole variable domain DTGVSQNPRHKITKRGQNVTFRCDPISEHNRLYWYRQTLGQGPEFLTYFQNEAQLEKSRLLSDRFSAERPKGSFSTLEIQRTEQGDSAMYLCASSLVGNNEQFFGPGTRLTVL.

The chain combines TRBV4-2 with TRBJ2-1, with 12 bases identical to TRBD2. Trimming at V came to 2 bases and at J to 6 bases, leaving 5 bases not matched to a gene. The CDR3 runs to 16 residues. CDR1 is LGHNA and CDR2 is YNFKEQ in the germline V gene. This CDR3 is CASSQLAGGPVNEQFF. DNA for the CDR3: TGTGCCAGCAGCCAACTAGCGGGAGGGCCTGTCAATGAGCAGTTCTTC.

The V gene is TRBV2, the J gene TRBJ1-3; perhaps TRBD1 as D (5 bases). The germline V gene has CDR1 SNHLY and CDR2 FYNNEI. CDR3 length equals 13 residues. Trimming stripped 10 bases from V and 2 bases from J, with 12 bases between. CDR3 loop: CATKGAAGNTIYF. The CDR3, as DNA: TGTGCCACAAAAGGGGCAGCTGGAAACACCATATATTTT. Full variable domain (outside the CDR3, taken from reference TRBV2 and TRBJ1-3): EPEVTQTPSHQVTQMGQEVILRCVPISNHLYFYWYRQILGQKVEFLVSFYNNEISEKSEIFDDQFSVERPDGSNFTLKIRSTKLEDSAMYFCATKGAAGNTIYFGEGSWLTVV.

The V gene is TRBV10-3, the J gene TRBJ1-4; D remains unclear. CDR1 is ENHRY and CDR2 is SYGVKD in the germline V gene. The CDR3 covers 14 residues. V lost 3 bases, J lost 5 bases, and 10 bases lay in between. The CDR3 DNA reads as TGTGCCATCAGTGACCCAGGAGGAAATGAAAAACTGTTTTTT. This translates into CAISDPGGNEKLFF.

The chain has TRBV2 and TRBJ1-5, with D perhaps TRBD1 (5 bases). The CDR3 is 15 residues long. Germline CDR1 and CDR2: SNHLY and FYNNEI. The V gene lost 4 bases and the J gene lost 7 bases, with 17 bases spanning the gap. The CDR3, as DNA: TGTGCCAGCAGTGGTGGGTTCACAGGTTTGCAGCCCCAGCATTTT. This gives the protein CASSGGFTGLQPQHF.

V and J are TRBV2 and TRBJ2-2; 7 nucleotides match TRBD2. Per the germline V gene, CDR1 is SNHLY and CDR2 is FYNNEI. V was pared by 7 bases and J by 7 bases, with 12 bases of the junction left unmatched. The length of the CDR3 is 15 residues. The chain's CDR3 is CASTGGSLLSGELFF. DNA for the CDR3: TGTGCCAGCACCGGCGGGAGTCTCCTCAGCGGGGAGCTGTTTTTT.

This clone was recorded a few times. The genes are TRBV6-5 and TRBJ2-7; D is unresolved. Trimming cost V 7 bases and J 3 bases, with 13 bases left between them. The length of the CDR3 is 13 residues. CDR1 is MNHEY and CDR2 is SVGAGI in the germline V gene. The DNA for the CDR3 is TGTGCCAGCACCCCGGCGGTTGGCTACGAGCAGTACTTC. Translating it yields CASTPAVGYEQYF.